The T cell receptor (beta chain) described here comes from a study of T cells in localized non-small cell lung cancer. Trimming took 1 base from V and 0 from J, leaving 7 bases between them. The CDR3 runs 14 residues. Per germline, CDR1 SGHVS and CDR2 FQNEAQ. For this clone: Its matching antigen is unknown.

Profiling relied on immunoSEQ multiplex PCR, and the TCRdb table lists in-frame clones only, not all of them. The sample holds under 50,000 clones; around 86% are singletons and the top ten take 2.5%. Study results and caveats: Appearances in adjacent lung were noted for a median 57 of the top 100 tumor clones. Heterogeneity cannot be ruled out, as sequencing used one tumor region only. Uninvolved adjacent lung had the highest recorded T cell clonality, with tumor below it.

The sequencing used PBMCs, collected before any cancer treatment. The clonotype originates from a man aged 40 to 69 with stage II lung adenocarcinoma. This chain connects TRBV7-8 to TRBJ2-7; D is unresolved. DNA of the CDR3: TGTGCCAGCAGCTTAGGGGCCGCCTCCTACGAGCAGTACTTC. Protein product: CASSLGAASYEQYF.